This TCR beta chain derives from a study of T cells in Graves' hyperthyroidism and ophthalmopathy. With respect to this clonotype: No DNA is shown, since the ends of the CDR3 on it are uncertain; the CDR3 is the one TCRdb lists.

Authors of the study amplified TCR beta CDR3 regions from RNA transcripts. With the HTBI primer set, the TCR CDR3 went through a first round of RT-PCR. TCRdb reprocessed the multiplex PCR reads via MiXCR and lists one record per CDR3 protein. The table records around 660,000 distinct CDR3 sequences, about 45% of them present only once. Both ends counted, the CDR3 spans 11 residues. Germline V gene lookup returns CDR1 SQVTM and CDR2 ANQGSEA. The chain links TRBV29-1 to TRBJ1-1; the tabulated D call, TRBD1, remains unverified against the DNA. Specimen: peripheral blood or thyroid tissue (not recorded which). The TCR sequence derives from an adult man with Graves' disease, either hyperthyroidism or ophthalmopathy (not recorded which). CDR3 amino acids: CSVAHGTGGTF.